Below, one T cell receptor (beta chain) is given with its context. This clone's antigen is unknown. Per-base qualities were not stored, and no clone one base away is much larger. This sample was taken from a study of OX40 agonist ivuxolimab in advanced cancers. Broadly, across the study: Ivuxolimab was a fully human IgG2 agonistic monoclonal antibody targeting the costimulatory receptor OX40 (CD134). The monotherapy dose-escalation portion (N of about 52 patients) of the phase I ivuxolimab trial is reported in the paper. Among the approximately 50 dose-escalation patients, around 19 had hepatocellular carcinoma, roughly 15 melanoma, 9 renal cell carcinoma and 9 head and neck cancer. The purpose of peripheral TCRbeta sequencing was to test whether ivuxolimab changed TCR sequence diversity and led to clonal T-cell expansion. Intravenous ivuxolimab was administered to patients every 2 weeks at six dose levels: 0.01, 0.1, 0.3, 1.5, 3 and 10 mg/kg. Patients were allowed to have had prior anti-PD-1, anti-PD-L1 or anti-CTLA-4 therapy, and 40% of the dose-escalation patients had previously received checkpoint inhibitors. Partial responses occurred in three dose-escalation patients: two with cutaneous melanoma and one with hepatocellular carcinoma. In the dose-escalation cohort, 82.7% of patients were male, and the mean age was roughly 60 years with a range of roughly 20 to 79.

Based on the germline V gene, the CDR1 and CDR2 sequences are SGHTA and FQGNSA. The germline ends are 10 bases apart after V is trimmed by 0 bases and J by 5 bases. The CDR3 contains 14 residues, cysteine and phenylalanine counted. This entry keeps only the CDR3 DNA: 42 bases, framed from base 1. Patients with a history of autoimmune disease or receiving systemic immunosuppression were excluded from the trial. In every dose cohort, peripheral blood was drawn for TCR sequencing at baseline, cycle 4 day 1, and cycle 7 day 1. Samples were obtained from an open-label, multicenter, first-in-human phase I dose-escalation trial of ivuxolimab. Adults with locally advanced or metastatic melanoma, renal cell carcinoma, hepatocellular carcinoma or head and neck squamous cell carcinoma were enrolled in the trial. CD4+ and CD8+ T cells were sorted separately from peripheral blood before TCR sequencing. Genomic DNA was extracted from sorted cells for sequencing of the TCRbeta CDR3 region. The immunoSEQ Assay was used to sequence the TCRbeta CDR3 regions. In its TCRdb copy, this immuneACCESS table keeps in-frame sequences only and misses some clones. Where compared with another copy, unresolved V genes explain less than half of these, and the others have no known cause. In this sample the table shows 90,000 or so clones, roughly 89% of which occur a single time. The top ten clonotypes cover approximately 0.3% of the sample.

On the study overall, not on this receptor specifically: Low levels of normalized T-cell clonal expansion were also seen in some nonresponding patients. In the 0.1-3.0 mg/kg groups, partial responders had among the lowest normalized peripheral clonal expansion, particularly in CD8+ T cells. After ivuxolimab, expanded clones were on average more numerous among CD8+ T cells than among CD4+ T cells. At doses of 0.1 to 3.0 mg/kg, clonal expansion of both CD4+ and CD8+ T cells in blood was seen between baseline and week 6. The antigen specificity of the clonally expanded peripheral T cells was not determined.

This clonotype was obtained from an adult with an advanced solid tumor such as melanoma, head and neck, liver or kidney cancer. This receptor chain uses TRBV7-2 and TRBJ2-5, with no D gene named confidently. The input for sequencing was CD4+ or CD8+ T cells sorted from blood, taken in a trial of the OX40 agonist ivuxolimab. The CDR3 here reads CASSLASGKETQYF. The DNA sequence is as follows: TGTGCCAGCAGCTTAGCGTCTGGAAAGGAGACCCAGTACTTC.